A selection of T cell receptor beta chains follows, all from one sample in a study of tissue T cells after allogeneic stem cell transplantation. Sequencing was performed with immunoSEQ multiplex PCR; in TCRdb, only in-frame clones are kept and a portion is missing. This repertoire shows 9,500 to 15,000 clones, 70% found once; its top ten account for approximately 15%. Specimen: tissue from the right colon, collected at autopsy. These receptors all come from a woman between 18 and 50 years old with breast cancer. Each CDR3 is given with its conserved first and last residue. D genes are given only for firm matches.

J,V,D,CDR3
TRBJ1-2,TRBV30,-,CAWKPTGFNYGYTF
TRBJ1-6,TRBV2,TRBD1,CARGTGVSPLHF
TRBJ2-3,TRBV5-1,TRBD1,CASYNTDRGGTDTQYF
TRBJ2-7,TRBV7-2,-,CASSFGVREQYF
TRBJ2-1,TRBV11-3,TRBD2,CASSFGGGTYNEQFF
TRBJ2-2,TRBV9,TRBD2,CASSPERDETGELFF
TRBJ2-5,TRBV5-1,-,CASSGGASQETQYF
TRBJ1-2,TRBV20-1,-,CSASKGLYGYTF
TRBJ1-3,TRBV7-2,-,CASSNTVSGNTIYF
TRBJ1-2,TRBV9,TRBD1,CASSVAGPGQGNGYTF
TRBJ2-1,TRBV5-6,-,CASGLGSGSYNEQFF
TRBJ2-2,TRBV6-5,-,CASSLGYGRGTGELFF
TRBJ2-7,TRBV4-2,TRBD2,CASSQEAGGPVEQYF
TRBJ2-3,TRBV4-2,TRBD2,CASSQDRGGADTQYF
TRBJ1-6,TRBV30,-,CAWTAGQGYNSPLHF
TRBJ1-3,TRBV30,-,CAWSRFGGAFFTTSGNTIYF
TRBJ2-3,TRBV6-5,TRBD2,CASSWRGRRDTQYF
TRBJ2-2,TRBV5-1,-,CASSLELTGGELFF
TRBJ1-1,TRBV11-3,-,CASSPNRYTEAFF
TRBJ1-2,TRBV14,-,CASSPQGAGYTF
TRBJ2-3,TRBV7-3,TRBD2,CASSLVLAERDTQYF
TRBJ2-3,TRBV9,-,CASSLQRAREYF
TRBJ1-1,TRBV2,-,CASSEGLQAFF
TRBJ2-7,TRBV6-5,-,CASSSRTGEQYF
TRBJ2-7,TRBV9,TRBD2,CASSAGLAESYEQYF
TRBJ2-1,TRBV6-6,TRBD1,CASKGARLVGRNEQFF
TRBJ2-3,TRBV5-6,TRBD1,CASKPGTGYTDTQYF
TRBJ1-1,TRBV4-1,TRBD1,CASSQVTGTANTEAFF
TRBJ1-3,TRBV12-3/TRBV12-4,-,CASSLGGNTIYF
TRBJ1-4,TRBV30,-,CAWSVGGGLEKLFF
TRBJ1-4,TRBV19,TRBD1,CASSPTGGNEKLFF
TRBJ1-2,TRBV6-2/TRBV6-3,-,CASSSQERGGYTF
TRBJ2-1,TRBV3-1/TRBV3-2,TRBD2,CASSQGRTSFSDEQFF
TRBJ2-2,TRBV18,-,CASSIQQGSSGELFF
TRBJ2-1,TRBV4-1,-,CASSQERTAYNEQFF
TRBJ1-2,TRBV3-1/TRBV3-2,-,CASSQDGEGGDGYTF
TRBJ1-3,TRBV7-2,-,CASSLSAANSGNTIYF
TRBJ2-7,TRBV19,-,CASSIDPHEEQYF
TRBJ2-3,TRBV6-2/TRBV6-3,TRBD2,CASSYNPAGLGTDTQYF
TRBJ1-5,TRBV18,-,CASSPGDHQPQHF
TRBJ1-5,TRBV14,-,CASSQEKSVGQPQHF
TRBJ2-1,TRBV9,-,CASSSSGTSYNEQFF